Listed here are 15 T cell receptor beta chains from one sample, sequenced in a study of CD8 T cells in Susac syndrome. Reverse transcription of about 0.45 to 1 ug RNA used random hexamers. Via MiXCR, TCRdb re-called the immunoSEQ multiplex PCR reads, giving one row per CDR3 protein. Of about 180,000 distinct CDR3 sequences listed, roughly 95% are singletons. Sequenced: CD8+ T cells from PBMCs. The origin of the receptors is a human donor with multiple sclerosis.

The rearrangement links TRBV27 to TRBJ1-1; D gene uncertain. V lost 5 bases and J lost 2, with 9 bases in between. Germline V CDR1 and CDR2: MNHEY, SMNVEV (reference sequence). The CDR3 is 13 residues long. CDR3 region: CASSAGVNTEAFF. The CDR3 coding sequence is TGTGCCAGCAGTGCCGGGGTTAACACTGAAGCTTTCTTT.

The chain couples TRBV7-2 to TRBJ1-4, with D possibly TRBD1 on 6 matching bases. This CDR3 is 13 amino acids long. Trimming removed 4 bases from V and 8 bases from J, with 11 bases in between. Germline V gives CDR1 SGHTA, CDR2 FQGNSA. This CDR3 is CASSSPGTEKLFF. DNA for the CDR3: TGTGCCAGCAGCTCCCCCGGGACAGAAAAACTGTTTTTT.

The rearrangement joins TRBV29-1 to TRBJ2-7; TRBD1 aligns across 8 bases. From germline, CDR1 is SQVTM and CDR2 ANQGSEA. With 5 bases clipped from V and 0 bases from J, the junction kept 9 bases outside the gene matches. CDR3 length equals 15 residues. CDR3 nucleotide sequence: TGCAGCGTTAGCAGAGGACAGGGAAACTCCTACGAGCAGTACTTC. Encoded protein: CSVSRGQGNSYEQYF.

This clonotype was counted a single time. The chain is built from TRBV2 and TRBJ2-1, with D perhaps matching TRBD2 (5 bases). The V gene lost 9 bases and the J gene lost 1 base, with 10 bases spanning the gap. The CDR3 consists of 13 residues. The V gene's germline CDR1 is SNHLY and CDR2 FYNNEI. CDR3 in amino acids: CARQRGSYNEQFF. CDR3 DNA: TGTGCCAGACAACGCGGGTCCTACAATGAGCAGTTCTTC.

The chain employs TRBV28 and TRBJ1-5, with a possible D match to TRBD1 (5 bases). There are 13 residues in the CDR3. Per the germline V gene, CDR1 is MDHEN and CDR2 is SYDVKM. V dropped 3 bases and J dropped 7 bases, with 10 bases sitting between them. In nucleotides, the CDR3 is TGTGCCAGCAGTTTGGGGGGGGTGCAGCCCCAGCATTTT. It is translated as CASSLGGVQPQHF.

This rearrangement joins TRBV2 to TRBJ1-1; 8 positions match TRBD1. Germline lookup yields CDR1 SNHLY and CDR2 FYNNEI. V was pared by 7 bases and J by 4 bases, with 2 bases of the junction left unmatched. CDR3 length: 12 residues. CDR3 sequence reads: CASITGGTEAFF. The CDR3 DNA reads TGTGCCAGCATCACAGGGGGCACTGAAGCTTTCTTT.

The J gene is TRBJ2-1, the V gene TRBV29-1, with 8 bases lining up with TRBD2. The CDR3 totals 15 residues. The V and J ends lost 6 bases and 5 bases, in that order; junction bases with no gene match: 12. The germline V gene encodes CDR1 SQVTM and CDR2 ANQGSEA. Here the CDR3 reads CSVALGAGEDNEQFF. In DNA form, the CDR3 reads TGCAGCGTCGCCCTGGGAGCGGGAGAGGACAATGAGCAGTTCTTC.

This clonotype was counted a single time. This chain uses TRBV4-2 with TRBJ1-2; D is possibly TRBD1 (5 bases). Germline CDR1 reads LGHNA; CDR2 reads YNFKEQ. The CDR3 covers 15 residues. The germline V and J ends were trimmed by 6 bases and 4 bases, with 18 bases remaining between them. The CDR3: CASSGVRKGAYGYTF. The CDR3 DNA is TGTGCCAGCAGTGGGGTTCGCAAAGGGGCCTATGGCTACACCTTC.

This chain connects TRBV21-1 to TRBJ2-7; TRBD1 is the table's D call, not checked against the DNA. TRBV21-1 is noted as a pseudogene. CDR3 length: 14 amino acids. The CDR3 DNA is TGTGCCAGCAGCAAAGAGGAAGGGGAATACGAGCAGTACTTC. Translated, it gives CASSKEEGEYEQYF.

The CDR3 DNA follows: TGTGCCAGCAGCTCGAGATCGGGCACAGATACGCAGTATTTT. Protein product: CASSSRSGTDTQYF. The gene calls are TRBV3-1 and TRBJ2-3; D gene unclear. This CDR3 is built from 14 residues. V lost 5 bases to trimming and J lost 1 base, with 10 bases between them. Germline V gene lookup returns CDR1 LGHDT and CDR2 YNNKEL (reference sequence).

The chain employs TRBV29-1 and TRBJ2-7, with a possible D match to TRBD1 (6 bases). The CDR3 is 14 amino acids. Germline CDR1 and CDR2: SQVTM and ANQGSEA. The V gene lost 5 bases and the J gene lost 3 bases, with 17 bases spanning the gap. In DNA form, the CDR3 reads TGCAGCGTTCTGGATCCGGGACAACTCTACGAGCAGTACTTC. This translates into CSVLDPGQLYEQYF.

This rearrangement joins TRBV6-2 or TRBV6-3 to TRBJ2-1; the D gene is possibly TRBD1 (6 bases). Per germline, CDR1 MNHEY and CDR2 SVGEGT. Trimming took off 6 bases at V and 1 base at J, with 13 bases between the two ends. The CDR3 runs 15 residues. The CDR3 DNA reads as TGTGCCAGCAGCGATACAGGGTTTTCCTACAATGAGCAGTTCTTC. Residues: CASSDTGFSYNEQFF.

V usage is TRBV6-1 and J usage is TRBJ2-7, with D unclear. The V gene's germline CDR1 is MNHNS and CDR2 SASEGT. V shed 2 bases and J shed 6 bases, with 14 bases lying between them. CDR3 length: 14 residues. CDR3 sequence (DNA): TGTGCCAGCAGTGAAATTTGGGCAGGCTCCGAGCAGTACTTC. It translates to CASSEIWAGSEQYF.

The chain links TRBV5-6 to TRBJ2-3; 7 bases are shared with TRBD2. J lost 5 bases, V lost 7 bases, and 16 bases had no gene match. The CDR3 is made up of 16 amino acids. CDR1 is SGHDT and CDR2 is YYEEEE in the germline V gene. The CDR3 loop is CASDIIPTSAGDTQYF. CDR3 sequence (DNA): TGTGCCAGCGACATCATCCCAACTAGCGCTGGAGATACGCAGTATTTT.

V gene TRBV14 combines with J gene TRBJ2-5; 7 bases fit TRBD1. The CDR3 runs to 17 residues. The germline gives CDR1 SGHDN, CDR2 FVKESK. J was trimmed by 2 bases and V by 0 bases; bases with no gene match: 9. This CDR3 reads CASSQDPTGVWQETQYF. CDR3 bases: TGTGCCAGCAGCCAAGACCCAACAGGGGTTTGGCAAGAGACCCAGTACTTC.